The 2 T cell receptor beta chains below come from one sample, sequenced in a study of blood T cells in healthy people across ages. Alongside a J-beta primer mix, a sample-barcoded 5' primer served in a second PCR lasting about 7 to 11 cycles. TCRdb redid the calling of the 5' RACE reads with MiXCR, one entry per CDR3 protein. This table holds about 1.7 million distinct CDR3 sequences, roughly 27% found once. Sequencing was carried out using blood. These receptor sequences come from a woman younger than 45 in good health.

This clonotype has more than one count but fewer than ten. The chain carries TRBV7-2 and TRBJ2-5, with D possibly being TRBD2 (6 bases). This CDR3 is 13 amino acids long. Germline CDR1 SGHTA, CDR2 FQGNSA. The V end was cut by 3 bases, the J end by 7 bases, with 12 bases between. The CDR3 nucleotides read TGTGCCAGCAGCTTTTCAATGGGGGGGACCCAGTACTTC. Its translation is CASSFSMGGTQYF.

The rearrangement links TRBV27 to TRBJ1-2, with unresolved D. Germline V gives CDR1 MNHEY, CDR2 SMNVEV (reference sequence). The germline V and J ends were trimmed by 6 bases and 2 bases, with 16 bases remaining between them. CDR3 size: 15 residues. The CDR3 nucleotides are TGTGCCAGCAGACGTAAGGCCGAGGCCAACTATGGCTACACCTTC. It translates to CASRRKAEANYGYTF.